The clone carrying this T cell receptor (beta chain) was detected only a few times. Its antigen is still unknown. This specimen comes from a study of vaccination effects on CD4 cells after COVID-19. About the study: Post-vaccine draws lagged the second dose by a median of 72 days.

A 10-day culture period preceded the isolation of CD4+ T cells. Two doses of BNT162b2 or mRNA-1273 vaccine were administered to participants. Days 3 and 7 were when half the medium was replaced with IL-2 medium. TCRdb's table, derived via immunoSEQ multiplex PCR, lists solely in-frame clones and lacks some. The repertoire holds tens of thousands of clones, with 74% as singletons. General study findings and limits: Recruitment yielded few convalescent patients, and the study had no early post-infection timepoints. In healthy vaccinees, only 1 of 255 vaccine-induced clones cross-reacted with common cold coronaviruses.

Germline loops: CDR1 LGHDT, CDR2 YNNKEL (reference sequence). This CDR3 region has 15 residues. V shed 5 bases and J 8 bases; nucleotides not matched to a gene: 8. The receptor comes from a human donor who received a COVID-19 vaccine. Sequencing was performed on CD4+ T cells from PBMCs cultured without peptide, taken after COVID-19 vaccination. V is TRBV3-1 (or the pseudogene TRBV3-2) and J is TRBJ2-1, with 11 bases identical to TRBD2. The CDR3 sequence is CASSIAGGRRDEQFF. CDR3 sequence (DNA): TGTGCCAGCAGCATAGCGGGGGGGCGTCGCGATGAGCAGTTCTTC.